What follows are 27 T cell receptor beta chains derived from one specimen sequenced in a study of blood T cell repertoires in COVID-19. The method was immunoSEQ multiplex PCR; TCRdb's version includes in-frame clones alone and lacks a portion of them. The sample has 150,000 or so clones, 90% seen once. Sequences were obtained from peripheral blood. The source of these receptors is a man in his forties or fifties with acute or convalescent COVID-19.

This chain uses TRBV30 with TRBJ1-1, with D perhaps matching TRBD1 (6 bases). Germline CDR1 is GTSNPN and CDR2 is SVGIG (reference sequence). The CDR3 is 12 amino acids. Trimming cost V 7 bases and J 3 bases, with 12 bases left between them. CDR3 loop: CAYTGLHTEAFF. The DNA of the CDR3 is TGTGCCTATACAGGGCTGCACACTGAAGCTTTCTTT.

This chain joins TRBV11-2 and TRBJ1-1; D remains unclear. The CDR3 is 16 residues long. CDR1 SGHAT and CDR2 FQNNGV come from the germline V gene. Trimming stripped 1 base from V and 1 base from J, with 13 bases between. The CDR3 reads CASSLGAQTGNTEAFF. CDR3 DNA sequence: TGTGCCAGCAGCTTAGGGGCGCAAACCGGGAACACTGAAGCTTTCTTT.

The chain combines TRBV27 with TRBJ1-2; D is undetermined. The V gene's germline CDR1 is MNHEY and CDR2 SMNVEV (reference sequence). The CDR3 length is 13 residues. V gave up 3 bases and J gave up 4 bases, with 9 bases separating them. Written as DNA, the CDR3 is TGTGCCAGCAGTTTCCTGGGCTCCTATGGCTACACCTTC. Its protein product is CASSFLGSYGYTF.

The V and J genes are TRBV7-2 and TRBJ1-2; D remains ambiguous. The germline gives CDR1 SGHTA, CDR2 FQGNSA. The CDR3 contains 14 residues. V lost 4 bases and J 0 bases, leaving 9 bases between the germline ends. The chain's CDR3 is CASSSDLANYGYTF. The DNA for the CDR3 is TGTGCCAGCAGCTCTGACCTAGCTAACTATGGCTACACCTTC.

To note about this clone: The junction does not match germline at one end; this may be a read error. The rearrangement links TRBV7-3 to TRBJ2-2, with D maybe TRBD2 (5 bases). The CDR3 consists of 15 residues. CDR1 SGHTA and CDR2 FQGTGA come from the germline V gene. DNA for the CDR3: TGTGCCAGCAGCTACAGAAGGGTTACGCACCGGGGAGCTGTTTTT. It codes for CASSYRRVTHRGAVF.

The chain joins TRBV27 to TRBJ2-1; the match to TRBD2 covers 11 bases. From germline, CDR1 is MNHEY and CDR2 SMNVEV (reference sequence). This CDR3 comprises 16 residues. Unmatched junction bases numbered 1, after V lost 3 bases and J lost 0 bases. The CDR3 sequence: CASSFTSGSSYNEQFF. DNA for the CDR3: TGTGCCAGCAGTTTTACTAGCGGGAGCTCCTACAATGAGCAGTTCTTC.

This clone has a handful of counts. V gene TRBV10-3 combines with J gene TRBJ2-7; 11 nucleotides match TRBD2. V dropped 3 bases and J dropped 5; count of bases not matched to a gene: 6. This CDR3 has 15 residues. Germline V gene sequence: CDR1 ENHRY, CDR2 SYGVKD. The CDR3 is CAISETSGSSHEQYF. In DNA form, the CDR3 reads TGTGCCATCAGTGAAACTAGCGGGAGTTCCCACGAGCAGTACTTC.

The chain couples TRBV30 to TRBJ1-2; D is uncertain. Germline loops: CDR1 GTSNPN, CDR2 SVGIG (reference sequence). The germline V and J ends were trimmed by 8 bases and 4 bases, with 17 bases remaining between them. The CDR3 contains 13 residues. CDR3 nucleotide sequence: TGTGCCCAGTCATGGGGAGGGAGCTATGGCTACACCTTC. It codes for CAQSWGGSYGYTF.

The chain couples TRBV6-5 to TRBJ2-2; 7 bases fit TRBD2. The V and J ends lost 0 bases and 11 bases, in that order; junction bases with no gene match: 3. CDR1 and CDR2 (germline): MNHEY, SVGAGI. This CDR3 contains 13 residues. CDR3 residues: CASSYSRGTELFF. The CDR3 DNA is TGTGCCAGCAGTTACTCGCGGGGGACCGAGCTGTTTTTT.

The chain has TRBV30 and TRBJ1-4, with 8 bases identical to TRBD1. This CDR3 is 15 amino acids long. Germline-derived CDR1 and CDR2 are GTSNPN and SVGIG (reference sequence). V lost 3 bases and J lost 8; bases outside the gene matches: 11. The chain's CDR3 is CAWRTPGTGWEKLFF. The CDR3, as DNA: TGTGCCTGGAGGACCCCCGGGACAGGTTGGGAAAAACTGTTTTTT.

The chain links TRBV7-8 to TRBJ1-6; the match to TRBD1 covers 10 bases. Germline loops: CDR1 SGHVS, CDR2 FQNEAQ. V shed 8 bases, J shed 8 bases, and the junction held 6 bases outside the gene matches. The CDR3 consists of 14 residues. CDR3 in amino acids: CASRPGTGDSPLHF. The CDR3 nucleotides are TGTGCCAGCCGCCCCGGGACAGGGGATTCACCCCTCCACTTT.

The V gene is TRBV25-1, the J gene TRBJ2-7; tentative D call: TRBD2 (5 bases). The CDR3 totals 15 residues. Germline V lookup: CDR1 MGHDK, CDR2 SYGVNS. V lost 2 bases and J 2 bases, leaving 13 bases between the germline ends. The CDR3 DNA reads TGTGCCAGCAGTGAAGCAGGCCTAGCTCCCTACGAGCAGTACTTC. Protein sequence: CASSEAGLAPYEQYF.

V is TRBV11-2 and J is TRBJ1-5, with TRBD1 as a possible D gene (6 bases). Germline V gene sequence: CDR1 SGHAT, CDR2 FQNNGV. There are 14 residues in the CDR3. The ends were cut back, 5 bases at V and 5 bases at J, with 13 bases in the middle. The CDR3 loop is CASSPDRLYQPQHF. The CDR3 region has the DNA TGTGCCAGCAGCCCAGACAGGCTTTATCAGCCCCAGCATTTT. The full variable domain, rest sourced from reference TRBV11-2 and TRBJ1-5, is EAGVAQSPRYKIIEKRQSVAFWCNPISGHATLYWYQQILGQGPKLLIQFQNNGVVDDSQLPKDRFSAERLKGVDSTLKIQPAKLEDSAVYLCASSPDRLYQPQHFGDGTRLSIL.

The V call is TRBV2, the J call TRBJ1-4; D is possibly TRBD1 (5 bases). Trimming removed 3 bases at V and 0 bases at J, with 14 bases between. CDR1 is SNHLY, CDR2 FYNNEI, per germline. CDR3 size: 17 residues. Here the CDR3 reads CASSDPSSGATNEKLFF. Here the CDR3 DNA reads TGTGCCAGCAGTGACCCTTCCTCGGGGGCAACTAATGAAAAACTGTTTTTT.

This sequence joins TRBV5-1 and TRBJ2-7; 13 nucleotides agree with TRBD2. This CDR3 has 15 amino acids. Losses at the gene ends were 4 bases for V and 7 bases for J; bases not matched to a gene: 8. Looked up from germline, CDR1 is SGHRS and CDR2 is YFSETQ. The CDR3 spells CASSNQPGLAGEQYF. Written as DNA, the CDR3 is TGCGCCAGCAGCAACCAGCCGGGACTAGCGGGGGAGCAGTACTTC. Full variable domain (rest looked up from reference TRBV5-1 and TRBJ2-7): KAGVTQTPRYLIKTRGQQVTLSCSPISGHRSVSWYQQTPGQGLQFLFEYFSETQRNKGNFPGRFSGRQFSNSRSEMNVSTLELGDSALYLCASSNQPGLAGEQYFGPGTRLTVT.

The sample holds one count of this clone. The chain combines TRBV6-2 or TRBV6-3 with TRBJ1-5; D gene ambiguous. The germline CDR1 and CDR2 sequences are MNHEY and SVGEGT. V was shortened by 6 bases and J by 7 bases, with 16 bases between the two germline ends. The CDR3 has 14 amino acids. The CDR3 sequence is CASSASGVGQPQHF. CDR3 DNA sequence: TGTGCCAGCAGCGCCAGCGGGGTAGGACAGCCCCAGCATTTT.

CDR3 nucleotide sequence: TGTGCCAGCGGAAGGACAGGAACCTACGAGCAGTACTTC. It translates to CASGRTGTYEQYF. The chain carries TRBV11-1 and TRBJ2-7, with TRBD1 matching over 7 bases. After removal of 8 bases from V and 2 bases from J, the junction contained 6 bases not matched to a gene. The CDR3 runs to 13 residues. In germline, CDR1 is SGHAT, CDR2 FQDESV (reference sequence).

The CDR3 sequence: CASSPPVQGTDTQYF. The CDR3 coding sequence is TGTGCCAGCTCACCACCAGTACAGGGAACAGATACGCAGTATTTT. The chain has TRBV18 and TRBJ2-3; weak D call: TRBD1 (6 bases). CDR1 is KGHSH, CDR2 LQKENI, per germline. The CDR3 is made up of 15 amino acids. The V and J ends lost 0 bases and 3 bases respectively, with 10 bases between them. The full variable domain, with the rest looked up from reference TRBV18 and TRBJ2-3, is NAGVMQNPRHLVRRRGQEARLRCSPMKGHSHVYWYRQLPEEGLKFMVYLQKENIIDESGMPKERFSAEFPKEGPSILRIQQVVRGDSAAYFCASSPPVQGTDTQYFGPGTRLTVL.

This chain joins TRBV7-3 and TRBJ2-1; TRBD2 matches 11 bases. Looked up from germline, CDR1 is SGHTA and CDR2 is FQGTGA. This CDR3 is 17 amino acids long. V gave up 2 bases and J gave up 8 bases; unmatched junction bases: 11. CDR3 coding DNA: TGTGCCAGCAGCTTACGATTAGCGGGAGGGATAGGCGATGAGCAGTTCTTC. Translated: CASSLRLAGGIGDEQFF.

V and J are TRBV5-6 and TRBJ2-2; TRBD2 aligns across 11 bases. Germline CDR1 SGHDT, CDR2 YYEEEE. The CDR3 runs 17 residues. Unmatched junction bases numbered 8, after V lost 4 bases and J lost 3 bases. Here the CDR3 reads CASSLSLAGGHTGELFF. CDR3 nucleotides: TGTGCCAGCAGCCTTAGTCTAGCGGGGGGTCACACCGGGGAGCTGTTTTTT.

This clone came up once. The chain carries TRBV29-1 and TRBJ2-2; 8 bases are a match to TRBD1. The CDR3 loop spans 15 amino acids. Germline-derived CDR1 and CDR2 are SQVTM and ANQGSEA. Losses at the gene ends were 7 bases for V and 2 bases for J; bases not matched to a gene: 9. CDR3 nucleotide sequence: TGCAGCGCCCGCAGGGGGACAGGAAACACCGGGGAGCTGTTTTTT. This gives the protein CSARRGTGNTGELFF.

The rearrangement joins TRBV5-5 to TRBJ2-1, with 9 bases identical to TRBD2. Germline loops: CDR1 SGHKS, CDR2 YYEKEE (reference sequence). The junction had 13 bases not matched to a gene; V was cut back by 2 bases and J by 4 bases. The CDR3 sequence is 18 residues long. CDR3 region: CASSFYLAGALQYNEQFF. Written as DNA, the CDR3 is TGTGCCAGCAGCTTTTATTTAGCGGGGGCCCTGCAATACAATGAGCAGTTCTTC.

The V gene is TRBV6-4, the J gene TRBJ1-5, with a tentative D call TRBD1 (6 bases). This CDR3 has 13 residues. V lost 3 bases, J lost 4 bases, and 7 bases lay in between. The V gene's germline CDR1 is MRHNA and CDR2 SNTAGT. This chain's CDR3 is CASSEQGNQPQHF. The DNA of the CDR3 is TGTGCCAGCAGTGAACAGGGAAATCAGCCCCAGCATTTT.

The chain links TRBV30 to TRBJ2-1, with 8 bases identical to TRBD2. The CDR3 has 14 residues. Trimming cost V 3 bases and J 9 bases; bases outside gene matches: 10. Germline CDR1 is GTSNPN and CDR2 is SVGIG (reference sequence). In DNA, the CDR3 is TGTGCCTGGAGAAGTAGCGGGGCTCGCGGTGAGCAGTTCTTC. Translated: CAWRSSGARGEQFF. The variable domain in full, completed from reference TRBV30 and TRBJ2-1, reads SQTIHQWPATLVQPVGSPLSLECTVEGTSNPNLYWYRQAAGRGLQLLFYSVGIGQISSEVPQNLSASRPQDRQFILSSKKLLLSDSGFYLCAWRSSGARGEQFFGPGTRLTVL.

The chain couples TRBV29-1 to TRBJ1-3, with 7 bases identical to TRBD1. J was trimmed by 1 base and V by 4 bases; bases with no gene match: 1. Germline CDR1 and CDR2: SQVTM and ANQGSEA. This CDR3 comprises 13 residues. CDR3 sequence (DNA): TGCAGCGTTGTACAGGGGTCTGGAAACACCATATATTTT. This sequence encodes CSVVQGSGNTIYF.

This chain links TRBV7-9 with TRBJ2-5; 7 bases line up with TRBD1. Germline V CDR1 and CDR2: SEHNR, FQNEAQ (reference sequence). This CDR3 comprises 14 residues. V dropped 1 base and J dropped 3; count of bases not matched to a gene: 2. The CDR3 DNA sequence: TGTGCCAGCAGCTTAGGTCAGGGGGAAGAGACCCAGTACTTC. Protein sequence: CASSLGQGEETQYF.

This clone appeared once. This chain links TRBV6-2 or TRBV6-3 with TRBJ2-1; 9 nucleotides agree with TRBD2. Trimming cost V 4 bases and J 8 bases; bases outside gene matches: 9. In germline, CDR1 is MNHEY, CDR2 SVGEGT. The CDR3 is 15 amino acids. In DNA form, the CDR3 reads TGTGCCAGCAGTTCCCGTAGCGGGAGTTTGTATGAGCAGTTCTTC. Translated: CASSSRSGSLYEQFF.